The clone carrying this T cell receptor (beta chain) appeared many times. The sample is drawn from a study of neurological immune-mediated disorders. MiXCR, applied by TCRdb to the 5' RACE reads, yields one record per CDR3 protein. The data show 65,000 to 75,000 distinct CDR3 sequences, around 5% seen once. V lost 5 bases, J lost 5 bases, and 15 bases lay in between. The CDR3 has 15 residues. CDR1 is SGHVS and CDR2 is FQNEAQ in the germline V gene. This chain joins TRBV7-8 and TRBJ1-4; weak D call: TRBD1 (5 bases). This clonotype originated in a human donor with multiple sclerosis. The donor label of this sample is uncertain. The sequenced sample was PBMCs. This CDR3 reads CASSPHLGGNEKLFF. The CDR3 DNA follows: TGTGCCAGCAGCCCACACCTCGGGGGGAATGAAAAACTGTTTTTT.